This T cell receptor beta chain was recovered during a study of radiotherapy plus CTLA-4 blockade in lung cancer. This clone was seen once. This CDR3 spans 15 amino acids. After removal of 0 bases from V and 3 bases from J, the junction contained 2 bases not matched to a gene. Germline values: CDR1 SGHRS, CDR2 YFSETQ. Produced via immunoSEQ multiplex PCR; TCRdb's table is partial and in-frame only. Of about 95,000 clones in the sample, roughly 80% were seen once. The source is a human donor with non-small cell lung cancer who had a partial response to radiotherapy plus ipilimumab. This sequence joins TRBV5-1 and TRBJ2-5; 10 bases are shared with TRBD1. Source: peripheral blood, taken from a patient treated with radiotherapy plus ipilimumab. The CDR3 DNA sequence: TGCGCCAGCAGCTTGGCCGGGACAGGGGAAGAGACCCAGTACTTC. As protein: CASSLAGTGEETQYF.